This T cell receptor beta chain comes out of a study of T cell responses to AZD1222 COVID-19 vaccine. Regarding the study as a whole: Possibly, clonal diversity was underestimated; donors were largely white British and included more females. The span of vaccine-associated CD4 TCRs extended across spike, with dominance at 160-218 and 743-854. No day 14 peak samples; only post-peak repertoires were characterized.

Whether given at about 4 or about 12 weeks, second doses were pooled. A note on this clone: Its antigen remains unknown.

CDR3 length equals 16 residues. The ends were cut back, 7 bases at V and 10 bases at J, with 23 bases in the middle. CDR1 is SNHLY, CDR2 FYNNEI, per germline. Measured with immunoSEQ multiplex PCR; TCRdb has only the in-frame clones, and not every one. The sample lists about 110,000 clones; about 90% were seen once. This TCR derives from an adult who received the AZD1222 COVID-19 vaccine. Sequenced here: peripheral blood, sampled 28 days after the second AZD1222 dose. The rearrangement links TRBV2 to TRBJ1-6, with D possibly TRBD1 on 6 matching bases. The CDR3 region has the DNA TGTGCCAGCACCCTCGGCCGGGGGGGCGGGGGCTCACCCCTCCACTTT. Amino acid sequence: CASTLGRGGGGSPLHF.